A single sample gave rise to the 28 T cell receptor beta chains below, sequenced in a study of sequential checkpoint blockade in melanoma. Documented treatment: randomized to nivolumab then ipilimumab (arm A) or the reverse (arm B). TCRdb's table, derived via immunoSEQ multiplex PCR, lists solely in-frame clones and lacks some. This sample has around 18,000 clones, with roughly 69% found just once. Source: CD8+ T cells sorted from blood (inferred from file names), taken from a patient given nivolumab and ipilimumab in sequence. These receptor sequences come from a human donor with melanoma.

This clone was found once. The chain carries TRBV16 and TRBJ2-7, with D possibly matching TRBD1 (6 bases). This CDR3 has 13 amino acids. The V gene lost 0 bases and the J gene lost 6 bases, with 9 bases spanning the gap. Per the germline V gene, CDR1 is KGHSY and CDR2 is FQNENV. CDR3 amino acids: CASSQSVGGEQYF. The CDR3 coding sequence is TGTGCCAGCAGCCAATCTGTAGGGGGCGAGCAGTACTTC. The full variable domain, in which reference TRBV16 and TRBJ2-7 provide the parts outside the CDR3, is GEEVAQTPKHLVRGEGQKAKLYCAPIKGHSYVFWYQQVLKNEFKFLISFQNENVFDETGMPKERFSAKCLPNSPCSLEIQATKLEDSAVYFCASSQSVGGEQYFGPGTRLTVT.

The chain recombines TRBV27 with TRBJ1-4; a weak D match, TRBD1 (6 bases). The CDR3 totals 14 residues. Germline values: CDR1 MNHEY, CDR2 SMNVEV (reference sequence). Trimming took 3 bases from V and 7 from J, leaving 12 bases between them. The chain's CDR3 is CASSFRGVGEKLFF. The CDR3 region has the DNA TGTGCCAGCAGTTTCAGGGGCGTCGGTGAAAAACTGTTTTTT.

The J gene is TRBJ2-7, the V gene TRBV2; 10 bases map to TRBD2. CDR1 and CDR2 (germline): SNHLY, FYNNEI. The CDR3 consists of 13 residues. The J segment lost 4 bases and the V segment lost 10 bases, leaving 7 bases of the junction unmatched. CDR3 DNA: TGTGCCACAAGGACTAGCGGAGAATACGAGCAGTACTTC. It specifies CATRTSGEYEQYF.

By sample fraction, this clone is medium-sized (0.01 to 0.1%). CDR3 sequence: CASSLLAGSTDTQYF. The CDR3 DNA follows: TGTGCCAGCAGTTTACTAGCGGGATCCACAGATACGCAGTATTTT. V and J are TRBV6-4 and TRBJ2-3; TRBD2 matches at 10 bases. V was clipped by 5 bases and J by 2 bases; unmatched bases: 4. This CDR3 has 15 amino acids. Germline V gene data show CDR1 as MRHNA and CDR2 as SNTAGT.

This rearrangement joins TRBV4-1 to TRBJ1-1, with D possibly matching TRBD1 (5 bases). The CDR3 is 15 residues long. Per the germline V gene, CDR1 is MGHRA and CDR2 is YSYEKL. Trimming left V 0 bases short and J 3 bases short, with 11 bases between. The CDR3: CASSQDLAGHTEAFF. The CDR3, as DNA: TGCGCCAGCAGCCAAGATCTGGCAGGGCACACTGAAGCTTTCTTT.

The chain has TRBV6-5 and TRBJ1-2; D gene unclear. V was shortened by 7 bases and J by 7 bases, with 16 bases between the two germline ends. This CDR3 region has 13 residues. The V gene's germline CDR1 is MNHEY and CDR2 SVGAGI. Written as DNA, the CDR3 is TGTGCCAGCACTCTTAGCCGCCTCGGTGGCTACACCTTC. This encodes CASTLSRLGGYTF.

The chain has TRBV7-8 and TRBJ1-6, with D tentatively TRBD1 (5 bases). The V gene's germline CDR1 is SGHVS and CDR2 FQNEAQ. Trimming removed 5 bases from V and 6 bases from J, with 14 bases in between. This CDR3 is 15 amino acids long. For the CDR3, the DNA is TGTGCCAGCAGCAGCTACCGACAGATTAATTCACCCCTCCACTTT. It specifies CASSSYRQINSPLHF. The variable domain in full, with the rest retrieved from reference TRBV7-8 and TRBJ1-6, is GAGVSQSPRYKVAKRGQDVALRCDPISGHVSLFWYQQALGQGPEFLTYFQNEAQLDKSGLPSDRFFAERPEGSVSTLKIQRTQQEDSAVYLCASSSYRQINSPLHFGNGTRLTVT.

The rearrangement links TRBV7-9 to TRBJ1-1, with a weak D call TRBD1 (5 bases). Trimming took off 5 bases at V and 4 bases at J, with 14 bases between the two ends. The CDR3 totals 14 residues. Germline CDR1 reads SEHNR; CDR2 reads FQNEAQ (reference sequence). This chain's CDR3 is CASSAVQGLTEAFF. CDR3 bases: TGTGCCAGCAGCGCCGTGCAGGGTCTCACTGAAGCTTTCTTT.

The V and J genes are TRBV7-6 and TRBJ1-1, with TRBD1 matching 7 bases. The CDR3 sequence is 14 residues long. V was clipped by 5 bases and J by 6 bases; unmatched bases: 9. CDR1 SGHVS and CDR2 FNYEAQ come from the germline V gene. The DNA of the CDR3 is TGTGCCAGCAGCCATCGACAGGGAGCTTCTGAAGCTTTCTTT. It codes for CASSHRQGASEAFF.

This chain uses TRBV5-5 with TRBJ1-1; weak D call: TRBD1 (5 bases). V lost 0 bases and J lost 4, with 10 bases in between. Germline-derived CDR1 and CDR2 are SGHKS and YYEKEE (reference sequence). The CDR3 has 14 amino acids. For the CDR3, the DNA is TGTGCCAGCAGCTTGGGACAGAGCATCACTGAAGCTTTCTTT. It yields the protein CASSLGQSITEAFF.

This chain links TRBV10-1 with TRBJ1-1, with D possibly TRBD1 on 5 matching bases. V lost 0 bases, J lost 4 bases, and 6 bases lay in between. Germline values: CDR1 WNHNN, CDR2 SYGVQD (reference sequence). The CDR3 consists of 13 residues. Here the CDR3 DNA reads TGCGCCAGCAGTGAGTCCGGGGGCACTGAAGCTTTCTTT. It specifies CASSESGGTEAFF.

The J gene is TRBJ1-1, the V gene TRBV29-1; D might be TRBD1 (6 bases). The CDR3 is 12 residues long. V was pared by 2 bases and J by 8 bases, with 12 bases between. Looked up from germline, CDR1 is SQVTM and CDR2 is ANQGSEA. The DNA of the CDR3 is TGCAGCGTTGAATGGGGGCCTCCGGAAGCTTTCTTT. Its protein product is CSVEWGPPEAFF.

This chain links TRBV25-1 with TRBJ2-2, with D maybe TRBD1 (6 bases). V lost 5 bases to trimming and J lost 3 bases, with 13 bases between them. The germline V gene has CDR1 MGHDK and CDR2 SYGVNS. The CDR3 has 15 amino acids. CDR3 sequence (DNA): TGTGCCAGCAGTTCAGGGGCCCGAGACACCGGGGAGCTGTTTTTT. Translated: CASSSGARDTGELFF.

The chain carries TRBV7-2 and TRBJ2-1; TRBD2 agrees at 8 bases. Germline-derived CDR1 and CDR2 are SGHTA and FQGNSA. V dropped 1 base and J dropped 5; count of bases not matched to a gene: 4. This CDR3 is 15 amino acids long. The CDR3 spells CASSLVGGGNNEQFF. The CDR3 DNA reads TGTGCCAGCAGCTTAGTCGGGGGGGGGAACAATGAGCAGTTCTTC.

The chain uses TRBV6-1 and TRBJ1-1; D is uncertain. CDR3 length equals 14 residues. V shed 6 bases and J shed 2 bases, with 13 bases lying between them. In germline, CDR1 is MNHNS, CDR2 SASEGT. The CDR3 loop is CASRKTDSNTEAFF. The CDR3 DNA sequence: TGTGCCAGCAGGAAGACGGACTCAAACACTGAAGCTTTCTTT.

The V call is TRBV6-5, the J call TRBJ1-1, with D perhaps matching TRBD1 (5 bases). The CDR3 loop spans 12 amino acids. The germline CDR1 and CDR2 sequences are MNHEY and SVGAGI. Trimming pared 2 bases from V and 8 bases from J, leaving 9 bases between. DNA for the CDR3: TGTGCCAGCAGTTACGGGGACTGGGAAGCTTTCTTT. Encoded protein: CASSYGDWEAFF.

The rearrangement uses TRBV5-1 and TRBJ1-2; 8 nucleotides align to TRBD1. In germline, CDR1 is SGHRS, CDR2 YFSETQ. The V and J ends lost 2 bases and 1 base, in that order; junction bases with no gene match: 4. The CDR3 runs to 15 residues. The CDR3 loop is CASSLGQGLNYGYTF. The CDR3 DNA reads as TGCGCCAGCAGCTTAGGACAGGGCCTTAACTATGGCTACACCTTC.

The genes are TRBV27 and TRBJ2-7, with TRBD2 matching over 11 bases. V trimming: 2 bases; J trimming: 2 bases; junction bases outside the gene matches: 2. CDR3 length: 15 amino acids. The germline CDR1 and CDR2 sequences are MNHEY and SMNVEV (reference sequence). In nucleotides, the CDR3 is TGTGCCAGCAGTTTAATAGCGGGAGGGGCCTACGAGCAGTACTTC. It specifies CASSLIAGGAYEQYF.

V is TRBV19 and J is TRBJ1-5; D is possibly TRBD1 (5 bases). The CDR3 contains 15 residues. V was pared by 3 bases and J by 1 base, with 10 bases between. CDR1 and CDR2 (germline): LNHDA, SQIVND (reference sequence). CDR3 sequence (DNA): TGTGCCAGTAGTATCGTATCAGGGAGCAATCAGCCCCAGCATTTT. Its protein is CASSIVSGSNQPQHF.

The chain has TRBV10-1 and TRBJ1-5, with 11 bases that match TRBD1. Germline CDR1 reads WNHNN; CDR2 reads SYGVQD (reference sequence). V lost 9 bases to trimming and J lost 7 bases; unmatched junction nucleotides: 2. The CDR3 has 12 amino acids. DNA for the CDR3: TGCGCCAGTGGGACAGGGGGGCAGCCCCAGCATTTT. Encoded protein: CASGTGGQPQHF.

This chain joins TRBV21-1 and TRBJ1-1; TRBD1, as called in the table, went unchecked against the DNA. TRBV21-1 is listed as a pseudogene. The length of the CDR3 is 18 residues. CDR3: CASSKERGRGRLNTEAFF. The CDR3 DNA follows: TGTGCCAGCAGCAAAGAAAGGGGCAGGGGCCGGCTGAACACTGAAGCTTTCTTT.

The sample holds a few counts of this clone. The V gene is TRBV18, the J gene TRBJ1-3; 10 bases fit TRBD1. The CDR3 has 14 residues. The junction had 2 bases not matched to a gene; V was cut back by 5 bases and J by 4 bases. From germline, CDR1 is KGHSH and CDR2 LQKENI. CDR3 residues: CASSWDRGGNTIYF. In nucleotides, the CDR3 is TGTGCCAGCTCATGGGACAGGGGAGGAAACACCATATATTTT.

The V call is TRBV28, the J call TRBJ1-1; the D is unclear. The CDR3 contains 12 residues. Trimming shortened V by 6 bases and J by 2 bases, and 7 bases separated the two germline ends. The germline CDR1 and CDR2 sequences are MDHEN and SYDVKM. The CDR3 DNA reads TGTGCCAGCAGCGGGGTCAACACTGAAGCTTTCTTT. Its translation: CASSGVNTEAFF.

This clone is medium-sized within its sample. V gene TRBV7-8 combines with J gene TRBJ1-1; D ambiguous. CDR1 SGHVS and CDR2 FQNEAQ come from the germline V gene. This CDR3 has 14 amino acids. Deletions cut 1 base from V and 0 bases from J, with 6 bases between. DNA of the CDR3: TGTGCCAGCAGCTTAGGGCCCATGAACACTGAAGCTTTCTTT. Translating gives CASSLGPMNTEAFF.

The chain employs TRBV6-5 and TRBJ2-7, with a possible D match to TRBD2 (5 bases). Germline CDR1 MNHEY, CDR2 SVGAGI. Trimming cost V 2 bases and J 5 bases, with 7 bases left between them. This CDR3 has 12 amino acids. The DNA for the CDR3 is TGTGCCAGCAGTTACGACGGGGACGAGCAGTACTTC. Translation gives CASSYDGDEQYF.

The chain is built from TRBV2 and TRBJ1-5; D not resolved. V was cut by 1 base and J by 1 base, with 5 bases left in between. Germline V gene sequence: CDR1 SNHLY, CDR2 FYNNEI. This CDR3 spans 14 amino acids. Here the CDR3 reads CASSEGQSNQPQHF. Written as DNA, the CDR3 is TGTGCCAGCAGTGAAGGCCAGAGCAATCAGCCCCAGCATTTT.

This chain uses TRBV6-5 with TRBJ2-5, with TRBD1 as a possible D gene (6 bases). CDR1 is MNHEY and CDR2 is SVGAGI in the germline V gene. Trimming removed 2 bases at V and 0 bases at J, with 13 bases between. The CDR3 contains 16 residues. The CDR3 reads CASSYRPTGYQETQYF. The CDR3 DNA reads TGTGCCAGCAGTTACCGACCCACAGGGTACCAAGAGACCCAGTACTTC.

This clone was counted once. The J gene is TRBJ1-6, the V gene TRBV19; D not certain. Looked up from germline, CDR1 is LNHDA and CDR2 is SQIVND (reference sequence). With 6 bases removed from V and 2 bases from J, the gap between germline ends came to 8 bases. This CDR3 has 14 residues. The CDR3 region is CASRAFTYNSPLHF. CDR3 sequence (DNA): TGTGCCAGTAGAGCGTTCACCTATAATTCACCCCTCCACTTT.